A selection of T cell receptor beta chains follows, all from one sample in a study of cytomegalovirus exposure and HLA in healthy donors. Assay used: immunoSEQ multiplex PCR; TCRdb lists only in-frame clones, some missing. The sample holds 200,000 to 250,000 clones, around 80% seen once. Sequencing was carried out using PBMCs. The origin of the receptors is a male donor in good health and CMV-seronegative. Both conserved end residues are part of each CDR3. Each record gives: V gene, J gene, CDR3 protein.

TRBV6-4,TRBJ2-5,CASSADGGETQYF
TRBV6-1,TRBJ1-4,CASRDRGHGEKLFF
TRBV19,TRBJ2-7,CATQPTGGLYEQYF
TRBV6-5,TRBJ2-5,CASSYSGLGVGETQYF
TRBV2,TRBJ1-2,CASSATGQGNYGYTF
TRBV7-3,TRBJ2-3,CASSFVAGGTDTQYF
TRBV19,TRBJ1-1,CASTSQNAYTEAFF
TRBV28,TRBJ2-3,CASSLRAAGGFSTDTQYF
TRBV6-6,.,CASSQNPGTGGEQYF
TRBV27,TRBJ2-1,CASSSGTSYNEQFF
TRBV18,TRBJ2-1,CASSPQEAGGNEQFF
TRBV7-3,TRBJ1-4,CASSLGAGPHEKLFF
TRBV4-1,TRBJ2-3,CASSQEPGTVSTDTQYF
TRBV7-2,TRBJ1-1,CASSQAGGEAFF
TRBV10-3,TRBJ1-1,CAINNAGNTEAFF
TRBV5-1,TRBJ2-1,CASSLRSGSSYEQFF
TRBV29-1,TRBJ2-1,CSVDPRGMYNEQFF
TRBV5-1,TRBJ1-1,CASSLEGRGDTEAFF
TRBV29-1,TRBJ2-2,CSVRRGNTGELFF
TRBV2,TRBJ2-5,CASSQGLAGETQYF
TRBV19,TRBJ1-2,CASSIQGAWYGYTF
TRBV15,TRBJ2-7,CATSSNSGRRYEQYF
TRBV18,TRBJ2-1,CASSPYSLDEQFF